The rows below give T cell receptor beta chains drawn from one sample of a study of blood T cell repertoires in COVID-19. TCRdb keeps only in-frame clones here, not all; method: immunoSEQ multiplex PCR. The table records a few hundred thousand clones, roughly 87% of them present only once. Material for sequencing was PBMCs or T cells enriched from blood (not recorded which). These receptors all stem from a woman aged 25-40 years who had recovered from COVID-19. CDR3s include the opening cysteine and the closing phenylalanine or tryptophan. The D gene is left open where the match is weak. Some rows have no size entry. The others give once, few or many, or a class for an expanded clone.

V gene	J gene	D gene	clone size	CDR3 DNA	CDR3 protein
TRBV12-3/TRBV12-4	TRBJ1-2	.	.	TGTGCCAGCAGTTTAGGGCTTGGCTACACCTTC	CASSLGLGYTF
TRBV9	TRBJ1-2	.	once	TGTGCCAGCAGCGTAGTGCACAGGGATCATGGCGGCTATGGCTACACCTTC	CASSVVHRDHGGYGYTF
TRBV19	TRBJ1-2	TRBD1	.	TGTGCCAGTAGTCCCCGACAGGGGGCCCACTATGGCTACACCTTC	CASSPRQGAHYGYTF
TRBV28	TRBJ2-7	TRBD2	.	TGTGCCAGCAAGGAAGCGGGAGGCCGAAGCTCCTACGAGCAGTACTTC	CASKEAGGRSSYEQYF
TRBV28	TRBJ2-1	TRBD2	.	TGTGCCAGCAGTTCAGGGACTAGCGGGGGGGCTTTAGTCTTC	CASSSGTSGGALVF
TRBV5-4	TRBJ1-4	.	.	TGTGCCAGCAGCTTCCAGGGCGATGAAAAACTGTTTTTT	CASSFQGDEKLFF
TRBV7-9	TRBJ2-7	.	.	TGTGCCAGCAGCTCCGAACTACACGAAGACCACGAGCAGTACTTC	CASSSELHEDHEQYF
TRBV9	TRBJ1-2	.	.	TGTGCCAGCAGCGTAGACACAGGCAAGGGCTACACCTTC	CASSVDTGKGYTF
TRBV7-2	TRBJ1-6	TRBD1	once	TGTGCCAGCAGCTTTGGACAGGGTGGTTCACCCCTCCACTTT	CASSFGQGGSPLHF
TRBV27	TRBJ2-1	TRBD2	.	TGTGCCAGCAGTGTACTGGGACTAGTAGGCTCCTACAATGAGCAGTTCTTC	CASSVLGLVGSYNEQFF
TRBV12-3/TRBV12-4	TRBJ1-2	.	.	TGTGCCAGCAGTTCGGGGACAAATTATGGCTACACCTTC	CASSSGTNYGYTF
TRBV15	TRBJ2-3	TRBD1	.	TGTGCCACCAGCAGAAGACAGGGCGCAGATACGCAGTATTTT	CATSRRQGADTQYF
TRBV20-1	TRBJ1-2	TRBD1	.	TGCAGTGCTAGTGAGACAGGGGCGAACTATGGCTACACCTTC	CSASETGANYGYTF
TRBV11-2	TRBJ1-1	TRBD1	once	TGTGCCAGCAGCTCCCGGGACAGTGGCCACACTGAAGCTTTCTTT	CASSSRDSGHTEAFF
TRBV19	TRBJ1-3	.	.	TGTGCCAGTACGGACACAGGCTCTGGAAACACCATATATTTT	CASTDTGSGNTIYF
TRBV19	TRBJ2-5	TRBD2	.	TGTGCCAGTAGTAGCCCCGGGACTAGCGGACAAGAGACCCAGTACTTC	CASSSPGTSGQETQYF
TRBV9	TRBJ1-3	.	.	TGTGCCAGCAGTCCCGGGGTCCGGGTCCAGAGTGACACCATATATTTT	CASSPGVRVQSDTIYF
TRBV19	TRBJ2-7	TRBD1	.	TGTGCCAGTAGAGCCGGGACAGGGGTGAACGAGCAGTACTTC	CASRAGTGVNEQYF
TRBV13	TRBJ2-3	TRBD2	.	TGTGCCAGCAGCTACCCGGGACTAGCGGGAGATCGGGGAGATACGCAGTATTTT	CASSYPGLAGDRGDTQYF
TRBV6-5	TRBJ1-1	.	.	TGTGCCAGCAGTTACTCCGGGGTTTGGAACACTGAAGCTTTCTTT	CASSYSGVWNTEAFF
TRBV19	TRBJ2-3	TRBD2	.	TGTGCCAGTACCCAGCTAGCGGGATCAGATACGCAGTATTTT	CASTQLAGSDTQYF
TRBV2	TRBJ2-1	TRBD1	.	TGTGCCAGCAGCAGACAGGGATCGTACAATGAGCAGTTCTTC	CASSRQGSYNEQFF
TRBV3-1/TRBV3-2	TRBJ2-7	TRBD1	.	TGTGCCAGCAGCCAACCCGGGACAGGGAGCCTATACGAGCAGTACTTC	CASSQPGTGSLYEQYF
TRBV7-6	TRBJ2-5	TRBD2	.	TGTGCCAGCAGCCTGTCCCCGGGACTAGCGGTGCAAGAGACCCAGTACTTC	CASSLSPGLAVQETQYF
TRBV7-9	TRBJ1-1	TRBD1	.	TGTGCCAGCAGCCGGACGACGGGACAGATGAACACTGAAGCTTTCTTT	CASSRTTGQMNTEAFF
TRBV5-6	TRBJ2-1	TRBD1	.	TGTGCCAGCACCGTGGGACAGGGGGCGCCGAATGAGCAGTTCTTC	CASTVGQGAPNEQFF
TRBV12-5	TRBJ1-1	TRBD1	.	TGTGCTAGTGGTCTTCAGGGGGCCTCTGAAGCTTTCTTT	CASGLQGASEAFF
TRBV11-2	TRBJ1-1	.	.	TGTGCCAGCAGCTTTCAGGCCGAGAACACTGAAGCTTTCTTT	CASSFQAENTEAFF
TRBV5-6	TRBJ1-1	.	.	TGTGCCAGCGGGAGGGGCCGGGACCCTGAAGCTTTCTTT	CASGRGRDPEAFF
TRBV3-1/TRBV3-2	TRBJ1-3	.	.	TGTGCCAGCAGCCAAGCATCGGAGGGAAACACCATATATTTT	CASSQASEGNTIYF
TRBV27	TRBJ2-7	TRBD1	.	TGTGCCAGCAGTGGGGGAACAGGGGGCTACGAGCAGTACTTC	CASSGGTGGYEQYF
TRBV5-1	TRBJ1-1	.	few	TGCGCCAGCAGCTTGCCCACGGGGGGCACTGAAGCTTTCTTT	CASSLPTGGTEAFF
TRBV6-5	TRBJ2-3	TRBD2	.	TGTGCCAGCAGTTCGGGGACTAACAGTCAGTATTTT	CASSSGTNSQYF
TRBV11-2	TRBJ2-1	TRBD2	.	TGTGCCAGCAGCGCTTCTAGCGGCTTCTACAATGAGCAGTTCTTC	CASSASSGFYNEQFF
TRBV5-5	TRBJ2-5	TRBD2	.	TGTGCCAGCAGCCCCGGGTGGGGACTACTCGAGACCCAGTACTTC	CASSPGWGLLETQYF
TRBV11-2	TRBJ2-7	TRBD2	.	TGTGCCAGCAGCTTAGGGGGGGGTTGGGTAAGCTCCTACGAGCAGTACTTC	CASSLGGGWVSSYEQYF
TRBV10-3	TRBJ1-1	TRBD1	.	TGTGCCATCAGAGGACAGGCGGAGACTGAAGCTTTCTTT	CAIRGQAETEAFF
TRBV30	TRBJ2-3	TRBD2	.	TGTGCCTGGAGTGAAGGGGAAGCGGGGGGCGGAACAGATACGCAGTATTTT	CAWSEGEAGGGTDTQYF
TRBV3-1/TRBV3-2	TRBJ2-1	.	.	TGTGCCAGCAGCCAGAGGCGCTCCTACAATGAGCAGTTCTTC	CASSQRRSYNEQFF
TRBV2	TRBJ2-2	TRBD2	.	TGTGCCAGCAGGGTACTAGCGGGAGGTAACACCGGGGAGCTGTTTTTT	CASRVLAGGNTGELFF